Shown below are 2 T cell receptor beta chains from a single sample sequenced in a study of shared clonotypes between healthy human individuals. Sequencing used immunoSEQ multiplex PCR; TCRdb keeps in-frame clones, though not all of them. This repertoire shows some 470,000 clones, roughly four fifths found once; its top ten account for about an eighth. The sequenced sample was PBMCs. The receptors come from a woman aged 40 to 50 in good health. Some clones in this sample may be carry-over from other donors' samples.

V gene TRBV11-3 combines with J gene TRBJ2-7, with TRBD2 matching over 7 bases. Trimming took 2 bases from V and 2 from J; bases not matched to a gene: 6. The germline V gene has CDR1 SGHNT and CDR2 YENEEA. The CDR3 contains 15 residues. The CDR3 region is CASSLMGGKAYEQYF. The CDR3 region has the DNA TGTGCCAGCAGCTTAATGGGGGGGAAAGCCTACGAGCAGTACTTC.

The rearrangement uses TRBV9 and TRBJ2-5; 7 positions agree with TRBD2. The V gene's germline CDR1 is SGDLS and CDR2 YYNGEE. The CDR3 consists of 15 residues. The junction had 6 bases not matched to a gene; V was cut back by 3 bases and J by 1 base. CDR3 in amino acids: CASSARAGLQETQYF. The CDR3 nucleotides are TGTGCCAGCAGCGCCCGAGCGGGGCTCCAAGAGACCCAGTACTTC.